This is a list of T cell receptor beta chains from one sample in a study of shared clonotypes between healthy human individuals. Measured with immunoSEQ multiplex PCR; TCRdb has only the in-frame clones, and not every one. The data hold roughly 1,100,000 clones, with roughly 70% observed a single time. Specimen: memory CD4+ T cells sorted from blood. These receptors came from a man between 18 and 29 years old in good health. CDR3s include the opening cysteine and the closing phenylalanine or tryptophan. A D gene is named only where the DNA matches it firmly. Size values are once, few and many counts, or a class for expanded clones, and some rows have none.

v_call,d_call,clone_size,j_call,cdr3_nt,cdr3_aa
TRBV14,TRBD2,once,TRBJ2-1,TGTGCCAGCAGCCTAATAGGGACTAGCGTCAATGAGCAGTTCTTC,CASSLIGTSVNEQFF
TRBV18,-,-,TRBJ2-5,TGTGCCAGCTCACCCGGGACTGCCACCCGAGAGACCCAGTACTTC,CASSPGTATRETQYF
TRBV6-1,-,few,TRBJ1-1,TGTGCCAGCCTAGACCCGGACAGAGCTGAAGCTTTCTTT,CASLDPDRAEAFF
TRBV28,-,-,TRBJ1-6,TGTGCCAGCAGTTTTCAGGGTGCTCATTCACCCCTCCACTTT,CASSFQGAHSPLHF
TRBV11-1,-,-,TRBJ2-7,TGTGCCAGCAGCTTAGAGGGCAGGGGAGGCGGCGAGCAGTACTTC,CASSLEGRGGGEQYF
TRBV25-1,-,-,TRBJ2-7,TGTGCCAGTGGAGGGGATTCCTACGAGCAGTACTTC,CASGGDSYEQYF
TRBV27,-,-,TRBJ2-1,TGTGCCAGCAGTTTATCTATCGCGGATTACAATGAGCAGTTCTTC,CASSLSIADYNEQFF
TRBV6-1,-,-,TRBJ1-2,TGTGCCAGCAGTGAAAATGGGGGGCTCGATCGCCATGGCTACACCTTC,CASSENGGLDRHGYTF
TRBV4-3,-,-,TRBJ2-7,TGCGCCAGCAGCCAAGAGCGAGGTCCCAACGAGCAGTACTTC,CASSQERGPNEQYF
TRBV11-2,-,-,TRBJ2-4,TGTGCCAGCAGCTTAGAAGGGGGGGCCAAAAACATTCAGTACTTC,CASSLEGGAKNIQYF
TRBV7-8,TRBD2,-,TRBJ2-3,TGTGCCAGCAGGCTATCCCAGCGGGGGGGCATAGATACGCAGTATTTT,CASRLSQRGGIDTQYF
TRBV5-1,TRBD1,-,TRBJ2-1,TGCGCCAGCAGCTTGGGGTCGGGACAGGGGGCACGAGAGCAGTTCTTC,CASSLGSGQGAREQFF
TRBV7-2,-,-,TRBJ2-7,TGTGCCAGCAGCTCGACACTGAGCTCCTACGAGCAGTACTTC,CASSSTLSSYEQYF
TRBV27,-,-,TRBJ2-2,TGTGCCAGCAGTTTTGGGTCGGGAGCTGGCACCGGGGAGCTGTTTTTT,CASSFGSGAGTGELFF
TRBV11-2,-,-,TRBJ2-2,TGTGCCAGTGCCAAAGTGACTCACACCGGGGAGCTGTTTTTT,CASAKVTHTGELFF
TRBV10-2,TRBD1,-,TRBJ1-3,TGCGCCAGCAGTGAGTCCGGGGGACAGGGGGCAATCTCTGGAAACACCATATATTTT,CASSESGGQGAISGNTIYF
TRBV6-1,-,few,TRBJ2-1,TGTGCCAGCAGGGGTCAGGGGGGTACCTACAATGAGCAGTTCTTC,CASRGQGGTYNEQFF
TRBV7-9,TRBD1,-,TRBJ1-1,TGTGCCAGCAGCTTAGGAAAGGGACAGGCTTTCTTT,CASSLGKGQAFF
TRBV29-1,-,few,TRBJ2-3,TGCAGCGTTCACCCAGGGAACTCCGCAGATACGCAGTATTTT,CSVHPGNSADTQYF
TRBV28,TRBD2,-,TRBJ2-1,TGTGCCAGCAGTTTCAGGCGGGGGGGAGGAAATGAGCAGTTCTTC,CASSFRRGGGNEQFF
TRBV23-1,-,-,TRBJ1-5,TGCGCCAGCCCAACCGGAGGAGATAGCAATCAGCCCCAGCATTTT,CASPTGGDSNQPQHF
TRBV6-1,TRBD2,-,TRBJ2-1,TGTGCCAGCAGTGAGTTAACGGGGGGTGAGGGTGAGCAGTTCTTC,CASSELTGGEGEQFF
TRBV29-1,TRBD2,many,TRBJ2-7,TGCAGCGTGGGGACTAGCGGGGGGGAGCAGTACTTC,CSVGTSGGEQYF
TRBV18,TRBD1,few,TRBJ1-2,TGTGCCAGCTCACAGGGACAGGCGGTATATGGCTACACCTTC,CASSQGQAVYGYTF
TRBV5-1,TRBD1,-,TRBJ2-1,TGCGCCAGCAGCCTTGGACAGGTAGGCCTATACAATGAGCAGTTCTTC,CASSLGQVGLYNEQFF
TRBV19,-,-,TRBJ2-7,TGTGCCAGTAGTATAGGTGGGCAGGGAGGCTACGAGCAGTACTTC,CASSIGGQGGYEQYF
TRBV30,TRBD1,-,TRBJ2-7,TGTGCCTTAACGGGACAGGGGGCCGACGAGCAGTACTTC,CALTGQGADEQYF
TRBV18,TRBD1,-,TRBJ2-2,TGTGCCAGCTCACCACAGGACAGGGTCACCGGGGAGCTGTTTTTT,CASSPQDRVTGELFF
TRBV10-3,TRBD1,few,TRBJ2-7,TGTGCCATCAGAGGCGCAGGGGGCTCCTACGAGCAGTACTTC,CAIRGAGGSYEQYF
TRBV7-8,-,-,TRBJ1-5,TGTGCCAGCGCAATCGACAGCAATCAGCCCCAGCATTTT,CASAIDSNQPQHF
TRBV7-2,-,few,TRBJ1-2,TGTGCCAGCAGCTCTTTCTTCAGGGACGACTATGGCTACACCTTC,CASSSFFRDDYGYTF
TRBV7-2,TRBD1,-,TRBJ1-2,TGTGCCAGCAGCACCCGGGACAGGGGCATCTATGGCTACACCTTC,CASSTRDRGIYGYTF
TRBV7-9,-,once,TRBJ2-3,TGTGCCAGCAGCTTAGTAACCACAGATACGCAGTATTTT,CASSLVTTDTQYF
TRBV10-2,-,-,TRBJ2-7,TGCGCCAGCGGGTCTACGGCGGTAGGTGGGCAGTACTTC,CASGSTAVGGQYF
TRBV18,TRBD1,once,TRBJ2-3,TGTGCCAGCTCACCAAAGGGGACAGCTCAATATTTT,CASSPKGTAQYF
TRBV5-4,-,-,TRBJ1-2,TGTGCCAGCAGCCAGCAACAGGGTAGGGGGTTTGGCTACACCTTC,CASSQQQGRGFGYTF
TRBV5-6,-,-,TRBJ2-1,TGTGCCAGCAGCCCCCGACTAGGTAACTTAAATGAGCAGTTCTTC,CASSPRLGNLNEQFF
TRBV5-4,TRBD2,-,TRBJ2-5,TGTGCCAGCAGCCCACTGGGACTAGCGGGGGGTGGAGAGACCCAGTACTTC,CASSPLGLAGGGETQYF
TRBV4-1,-,-,TRBJ2-6,TGCGCCAGCAGTGTTGCTCTTACGCCGACACGTATCTCTGGGGCCAACGTCCTGACTTTC,CASSVALTPTRISGANVLTF
TRBV5-4,-,-,TRBJ2-7,TGTGCCAGCAGCTTCCAACCCGACCGAACGCAGTACTTC,CASSFQPDRTQYF
TRBV7-8,TRBD1,-,TRBJ1-1,TGTGCCAGCAGCTTTTCAGGGGGCCAGAACACTGAAGCTTTCTTT,CASSFSGGQNTEAFF
TRBV6-1,-,-,TRBJ1-4,TGTGCCAGCAGTGAGGGGCAGTCTAGCAAACTGTTTTTT,CASSEGQSSKLFF
TRBV11-2,-,-,TRBJ2-7,TGTGCCAGCAGCTCGTTATCAAGCGGCCCCTACGAGCAGTACTTC,CASSSLSSGPYEQYF
TRBV5-1,-,-,TRBJ1-4,TGCGCCAGCAGCTTGGGTCAGGGGATGGCTGAAAAACTGTTTTTT,CASSLGQGMAEKLFF
TRBV19,TRBD1,-,TRBJ2-3,TGTGCCAGTAGTATGGGCCAGGGGGCGCCCGCCACTAGCACAGATACGCAGTATTTT,CASSMGQGAPATSTDTQYF
TRBV6-5,-,-,TRBJ2-7,TGTGCCAGCAGTTACTCGTTGGCTTACGAGCAGTACTTC,CASSYSLAYEQYF
TRBV4-1,TRBD2,-,TRBJ2-1,TGCGCCAGCAGCCGAGGAGAGCGGGATTACAATGAGCAGTTCTTC,CASSRGERDYNEQFF
TRBV5-6,TRBD1,-,TRBJ2-6,TGTGCCAGCAGCTGGACAGGGAATAAAGCCGGGGCCAACGTCCTGACTTTC,CASSWTGNKAGANVLTF
TRBV5-6,-,-,TRBJ2-7,TGTGCCAGCAACCGGAGATTACAGCGTTATAGCCTGAGCTCCTACGAGCAGTACTTC,CASNRRLQRYSLSSYEQYF
TRBV4-3,TRBD1,-,TRBJ1-4,TGCGCCAGCAGCCAAGATATTCCCGTGGGACAGGGCGGCGAAAAACTGTTTTTT,CASSQDIPVGQGGEKLFF